The 9 T cell receptor beta chains presented below share a single source sample, sequenced in a study of shared clonotypes between healthy human individuals. Sequencing used immunoSEQ multiplex PCR; TCRdb keeps in-frame clones, though not all of them. The sample lists 1.5 million to 1.9 million clones, approximately 98% occurring once. Sequenced sample: naive CD4+ T cells sorted from blood. Described subset: CD45RA+ positively selected. Receptor source: a man between 25 and 39 years old in good health.

This chain uses TRBV9 with TRBJ1-1; the D is unclear. Germline lookup yields CDR1 SGDLS and CDR2 YYNGEE. Trimming cost V 0 bases and J 5 bases, with 5 bases left between them. CDR3 size: 12 residues. The CDR3 region has the DNA TGTGCCAGCAGCGTAGGCCATACTGAAGCTTTCTTT. Its protein is CASSVGHTEAFF.

The CDR3 nucleotides read TGTGCCAGCAAAATCGGTTCAAGGCACACTGAAGCTTTCTTT. This encodes CASKIGSRHTEAFF. V gene TRBV6-5 combines with J gene TRBJ1-1; D is ambiguous. The germline V and J ends were trimmed by 7 bases and 3 bases, with 15 bases remaining between them. The CDR3 covers 14 residues. Germline CDR1 is MNHEY and CDR2 is SVGAGI.

The rearrangement uses TRBV27 and TRBJ1-5; TRBD1 aligns across 12 bases. CDR1 and CDR2 (germline): MNHEY, SMNVEV (reference sequence). The CDR3 is 17 residues long. J lost 0 bases, V lost 4 bases, and 4 bases had no gene match. CDR3 loop: CASSSRDRGPSNQPQHF. The DNA for the CDR3 is TGTGCCAGCAGTTCAAGGGACAGGGGGCCTAGCAATCAGCCCCAGCATTTT.

The chain employs TRBV11-2 and TRBJ2-6; no clear D gene. With 1 base removed from V and 3 bases from J, the gap between germline ends came to 7 bases. The CDR3 consists of 15 residues. Per the germline V gene, CDR1 is SGHAT and CDR2 is FQNNGV. The CDR3 is CASSLGGVGANVLTF. The CDR3 DNA reads as TGTGCCAGCAGCTTAGGTGGGGTTGGGGCCAACGTCCTGACTTTC.

In this sample, this clone turned up a few times. J is TRBJ1-5 and V is TRBV6-1, with 11 bases aligning to TRBD1. The CDR3 loop spans 16 amino acids. The germline V gene has CDR1 MNHNS and CDR2 SASEGT. With V trimmed by 1 base and J by 7 bases, 6 bases remained unmatched. CDR3 amino acids: CASSEGDRGREQPQHF. The CDR3 DNA is TGTGCCAGCAGTGAAGGGGACAGGGGGAGGGAGCAGCCCCAGCATTTT.

The chain uses TRBV5-1 and TRBJ2-5; no clear D gene. The germline CDR1 and CDR2 sequences are SGHRS and YFSETQ. V dropped 2 bases and J dropped 2 bases, with 10 bases sitting between them. CDR3 length: 14 amino acids. The CDR3 loop reads CASSFSQQQETQYF. CDR3 bases: TGCGCCAGCAGCTTCAGCCAGCAACAAGAGACCCAGTACTTC.

The gene calls are TRBV7-6 and TRBJ2-6; D is perhaps TRBD1 or TRBD2 (5 bases each). The CDR3 sequence is 14 residues long. V was shortened by 5 bases and J by 9 bases, with 14 bases between the two germline ends. Germline V gene lookup returns CDR1 SGHVS and CDR2 FNYEAQ. The CDR3 here is CASSLNRDLNVLTF. The CDR3 nucleotides are TGTGCCAGCAGCCTCAACCGGGACCTCAACGTCCTGACTTTC.

The rearrangement links TRBV29-1 to TRBJ1-1, with a possible D match to TRBD1 (6 bases). CDR1 and CDR2 (germline): SQVTM, ANQGSEA. V lost 6 bases to trimming and J lost 3 bases, with 20 bases between them. CDR3 length: 15 amino acids. This CDR3 is CSVVPGHGLDTEAFF. CDR3 nucleotide sequence: TGCAGCGTCGTCCCGGGACACGGGTTGGACACTGAAGCTTTCTTT.

The V gene is TRBV4-1, the J gene TRBJ2-7, with TRBD2 as a possible D gene (5 bases). The length of the CDR3 is 17 residues. V was pared by 1 base and J by 0 bases, with 16 bases between. The V gene's germline CDR1 is MGHRA and CDR2 YSYEKL. In DNA, the CDR3 is TGCGCCAGCAGCCAAGGATTGTCTGTAGGACTCTCCTACGAGCAGTACTTC. The encoded protein is CASSQGLSVGLSYEQYF.